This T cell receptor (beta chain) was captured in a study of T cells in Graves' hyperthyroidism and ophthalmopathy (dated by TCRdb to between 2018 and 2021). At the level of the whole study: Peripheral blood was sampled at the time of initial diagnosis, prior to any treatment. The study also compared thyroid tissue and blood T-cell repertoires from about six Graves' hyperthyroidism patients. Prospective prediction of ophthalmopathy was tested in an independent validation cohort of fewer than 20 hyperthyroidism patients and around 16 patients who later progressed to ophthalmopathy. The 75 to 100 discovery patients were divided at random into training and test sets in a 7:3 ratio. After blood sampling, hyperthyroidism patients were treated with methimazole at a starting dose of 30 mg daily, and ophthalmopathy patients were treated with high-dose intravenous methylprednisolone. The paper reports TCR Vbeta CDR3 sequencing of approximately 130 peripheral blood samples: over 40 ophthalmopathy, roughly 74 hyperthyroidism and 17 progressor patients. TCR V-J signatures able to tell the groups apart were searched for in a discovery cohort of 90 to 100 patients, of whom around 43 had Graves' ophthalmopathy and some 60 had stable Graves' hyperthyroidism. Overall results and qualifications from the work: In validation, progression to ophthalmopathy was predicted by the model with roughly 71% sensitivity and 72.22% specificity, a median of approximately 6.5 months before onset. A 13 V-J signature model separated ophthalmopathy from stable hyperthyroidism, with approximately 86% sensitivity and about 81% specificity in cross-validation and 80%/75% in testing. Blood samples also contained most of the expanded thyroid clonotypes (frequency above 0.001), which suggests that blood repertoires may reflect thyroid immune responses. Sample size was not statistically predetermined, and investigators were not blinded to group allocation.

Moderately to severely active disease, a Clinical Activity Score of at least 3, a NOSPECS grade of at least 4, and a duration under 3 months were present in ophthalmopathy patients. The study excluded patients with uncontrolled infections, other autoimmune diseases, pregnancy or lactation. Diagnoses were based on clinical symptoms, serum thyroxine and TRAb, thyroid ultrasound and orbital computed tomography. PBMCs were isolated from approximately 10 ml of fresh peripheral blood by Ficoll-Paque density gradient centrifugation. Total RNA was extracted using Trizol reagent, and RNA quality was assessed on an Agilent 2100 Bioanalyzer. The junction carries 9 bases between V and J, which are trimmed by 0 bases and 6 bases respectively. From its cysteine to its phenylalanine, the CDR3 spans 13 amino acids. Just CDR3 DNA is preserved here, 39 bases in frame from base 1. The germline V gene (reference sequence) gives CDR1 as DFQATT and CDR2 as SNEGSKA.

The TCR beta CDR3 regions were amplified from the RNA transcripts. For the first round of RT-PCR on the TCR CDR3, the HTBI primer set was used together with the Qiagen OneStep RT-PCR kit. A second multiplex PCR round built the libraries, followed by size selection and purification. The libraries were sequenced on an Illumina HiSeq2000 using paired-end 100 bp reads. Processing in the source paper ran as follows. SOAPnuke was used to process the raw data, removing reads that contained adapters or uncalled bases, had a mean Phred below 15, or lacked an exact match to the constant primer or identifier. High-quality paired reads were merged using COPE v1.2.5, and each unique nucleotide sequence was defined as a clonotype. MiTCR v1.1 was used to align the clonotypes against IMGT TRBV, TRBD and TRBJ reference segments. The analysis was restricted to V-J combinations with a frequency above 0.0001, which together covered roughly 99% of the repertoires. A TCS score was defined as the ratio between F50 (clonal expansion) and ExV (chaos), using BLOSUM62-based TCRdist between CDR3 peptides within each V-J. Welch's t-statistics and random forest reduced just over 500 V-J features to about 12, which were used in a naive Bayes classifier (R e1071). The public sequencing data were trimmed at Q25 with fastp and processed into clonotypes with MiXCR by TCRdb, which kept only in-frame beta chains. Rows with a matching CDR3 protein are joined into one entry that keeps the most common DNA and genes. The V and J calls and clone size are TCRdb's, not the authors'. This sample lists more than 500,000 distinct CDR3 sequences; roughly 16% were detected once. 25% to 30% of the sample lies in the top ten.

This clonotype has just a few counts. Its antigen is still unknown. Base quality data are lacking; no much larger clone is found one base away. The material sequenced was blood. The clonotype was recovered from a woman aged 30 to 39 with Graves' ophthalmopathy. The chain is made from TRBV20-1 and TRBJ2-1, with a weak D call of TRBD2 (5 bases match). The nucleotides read TGCAGTGCTAGAGAAGCGGCTAGCAATGAGCAGTTCTTC. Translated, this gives CSAREAASNEQFF.